The 12 T cell receptor beta chains reported below all come from one sample, sequenced in a study of control samples from healthy donors and cancer patients. Generated by immunoSEQ multiplex PCR, the TCRdb table keeps only in-frame clones and is missing some. This repertoire shows about 69,000 clones, over 65% found once; its top ten account for 2.9%. Sample: PBMCs. These receptors originate from a woman aged 50 to 60 with lung cancer.

This chain links TRBV29-1 with TRBJ1-5, with D uncertain. Between the trimmed V and J ends, which lost 4 bases and 0 bases, there was a span of 10 bases. The CDR3 spans 14 residues. Per germline, CDR1 SQVTM and CDR2 ANQGSEA. The CDR3 DNA follows: TGCAGCGTTGCACAAGGGAATAGCAATCAGCCCCAGCATTTT. Protein sequence: CSVAQGNSNQPQHF.

V gene TRBV29-1 combines with J gene TRBJ2-3, with D unresolved. Trimming removed 3 bases at V and 4 bases at J, with 14 bases between. The CDR3 has 14 residues. From germline, CDR1 is SQVTM and CDR2 ANQGSEA. The CDR3 loop reads CSVEWSLGADTQYF. The CDR3 region has the DNA TGCAGCGTTGAGTGGTCACTTGGGGCAGATACGCAGTATTTT.

This clone was counted a few times. CDR3 sequence reads: CASSILASRGNTIYF. The CDR3 coding sequence is TGTGCCAGTAGTATTCTGGCATCTAGGGGAAACACCATATATTTT. The chain is built from TRBV19 and TRBJ1-3; D remains unclear. V lost 3 bases to trimming and J lost 4 bases, with 13 bases between them. CDR3 size: 15 residues. In germline, CDR1 is LNHDA, CDR2 SQIVND (reference sequence). The whole variable domain, filled in from reference TRBV19 and TRBJ1-3, reads DGGITQSPKYLFRKEGQNVTLSCEQNLNHDAMYWYRQDPGQGLRLIYYSQIVNDFQKGDIAEGYSVSREKKESFPLTVTSAQKNPTAFYLCASSILASRGNTIYFGEGSWLTVV.

The chain couples TRBV4-1 to TRBJ2-2, with D possibly being TRBD2 (5 bases). Per germline, CDR1 MGHRA and CDR2 YSYEKL. The V gene lost 1 base and the J gene lost 0 bases, with 9 bases spanning the gap. The CDR3 extends over 16 amino acids. CDR3 amino acids: CASSQGSGTNTGELFF. CDR3 nucleotide sequence: TGCGCCAGCAGCCAAGGCTCGGGGACGAACACCGGGGAGCTGTTTTTT.

This chain uses TRBV5-6 with TRBJ1-6; 9 positions match TRBD1. The ends lost 0 bases at V and 6 bases at J; junction bases unmatched: 4. Germline V CDR1 and CDR2: SGHDT, YYEEEE. The CDR3 consists of 16 residues. DNA for the CDR3: TGTGCCAGCAGCTTGGGGACAGGGGTGGGTAATTCACCCCTCCACTTT. Translation: CASSLGTGVGNSPLHF.

Details on this clone: Other DNA sequences in the same sample also yield this CDR3. The rearrangement links TRBV11-2 to TRBJ2-2; D is undetermined. Trimming took off 1 base at V and 4 bases at J, with 4 bases between the two ends. This CDR3 is built from 13 residues. Germline CDR1 is SGHAT and CDR2 is FQNNGV. CDR3 sequence (DNA): TGTGCCAGCAGCTTAGTACGCACCGGGGAGCTGTTTTTT. This sequence encodes CASSLVRTGELFF.

This chain uses TRBV19 with TRBJ2-2; 9 bases fit TRBD1. CDR1 and CDR2 from the germline V gene are LNHDA and SQIVND (reference sequence). The CDR3 loop spans 16 amino acids. The V gene end was trimmed by 6 bases and the J gene end by 1 base; junction bases not matched to a gene: 6. The chain's CDR3 is CASSRPGQGNTGELFF. In nucleotides, the CDR3 is TGTGCCAGTAGCAGACCGGGACAGGGGAACACCGGGGAGCTGTTTTTT.

The chain employs TRBV6-2 or TRBV6-3 and TRBJ2-1, with a possible D match to TRBD2 (6 bases). V was clipped by 2 bases and J by 1 base, with 12 bases between them. Looked up from germline, CDR1 is MNHEY and CDR2 is SVGEGT. CDR3 length: 16 amino acids. This CDR3 reads CASSYAGFTSYNEQFF. Here the CDR3 DNA reads TGTGCCAGCAGTTACGCGGGGTTCACTTCCTACAATGAGCAGTTCTTC.

V usage is TRBV6-2 or TRBV6-3 and J usage is TRBJ2-3; TRBD1 or TRBD2 may be the D gene (5 bases each). Per the germline V gene, CDR1 is MNHEY and CDR2 is SVGEGT. V was shortened by 4 bases and J by 0 bases, with 8 bases between the two germline ends. The CDR3 runs to 14 residues. CDR3 in amino acids: CASSWGISTDTQYF. The CDR3 DNA reads as TGTGCCAGCAGTTGGGGGATTAGCACAGATACGCAGTATTTT.

This chain links TRBV11-2 with TRBJ1-1, with D tentatively TRBD1 (5 bases). Trimming shortened V by 1 base and J by 4 bases, and 10 bases separated the two germline ends. Per the germline V gene, CDR1 is SGHAT and CDR2 is FQNNGV. The CDR3 covers 14 residues. The chain's CDR3 is CASSLALTGTEAFF. The CDR3 DNA reads as TGTGCCAGCAGCTTAGCTTTAACAGGCACTGAAGCTTTCTTT.

V gene TRBV5-1 combines with J gene TRBJ1-3, with a tentative D call TRBD1 (5 bases). CDR1 SGHRS and CDR2 YFSETQ come from the germline V gene. The CDR3 is 17 residues long. V was pared by 0 bases and J by 4 bases, with 17 bases between. CDR3 amino acids: CASSLASGTLSGNTIYF. DNA of the CDR3: TGCGCCAGCAGCTTGGCGTCGGGGACCCTTTCCGGAAACACCATATATTTT.

This clone was recorded once. The J gene is TRBJ2-7, the V gene TRBV21-1; the DNA was not compared with TRBD1, the D call given in the table. TRBV21-1 is classified as a pseudogene. CDR3 length: 16 residues. The CDR3 protein is CASSPRQGTAGYEQYF. The CDR3 DNA is TGTGCCAGCAGCCCCCGACAGGGAACAGCGGGCTACGAGCAGTACTTC.